These 12 T cell receptor beta chains were all obtained from the same sample, sequenced in a study of technical replicates of blood from several donors. The protocol was immunoSEQ multiplex PCR, while the TCRdb copy is restricted to in-frame clones and leaves out a portion. The data show 50,000 to 65,000 clones, approximately 92% seen once. What was sequenced was PBMCs. These receptors all come from a human donor in good health. Some clones in this sample may be carry-over from other donors' samples.

This clone turned up a few times. This chain links TRBV30 with TRBJ2-1, with unresolved D. The CDR3 covers 13 residues. Trimming cost V 3 bases and J 2 bases, with 8 bases left between them. CDR1 GTSNPN and CDR2 SVGIG come from the germline V gene (reference sequence). The CDR3 nucleotides read TGTGCCTGGAGGGGCTTGACCTACAATGAGCAGTTCTTC. This gives the protein CAWRGLTYNEQFF. The complete variable domain, with remaining parts taken from reference TRBV30 and TRBJ2-1, reads SQTIHQWPATLVQPVGSPLSLECTVEGTSNPNLYWYRQAAGRGLQLLFYSVGIGQISSEVPQNLSASRPQDRQFILSSKKLLLSDSGFYLCAWRGLTYNEQFFGPGTRLTVL.

The V gene is TRBV6-1, the J gene TRBJ2-1; 11 nucleotides line up with TRBD2. With 1 base clipped from V and 6 bases from J, the junction kept 5 bases outside the gene matches. This CDR3 has 16 amino acids. Germline V gives CDR1 MNHNS, CDR2 SASEGT. The CDR3 DNA reads as TGTGCCAGCAGTGAAGAGGGCCTAGCGGGGGGCAATGAGCAGTTCTTC. This gives the protein CASSEEGLAGGNEQFF.

The chain joins TRBV9 to TRBJ2-7, with 8 bases that match TRBD1. J gave up 6 bases and V 3 bases, and 5 bases lay outside the gene matches. The CDR3 has 13 residues. Per the germline V gene, CDR1 is SGDLS and CDR2 is YYNGEE. The CDR3 region has the DNA TGTGCCAGCAGCGGGACAGGGTACGGCGAGCAGTACTTC. This encodes CASSGTGYGEQYF.

The V gene is TRBV15, the J gene TRBJ2-5, with 9 bases fitting TRBD1. Germline V lookup: CDR1 LNHNV, CDR2 YYDKDF (reference sequence). The CDR3 sequence is 16 residues long. V lost 3 bases, J lost 4 bases, and 9 bases stayed unmatched. CDR3 nucleotides: TGTGCCACCAGCAGGGGGGACAGGGTAGGACGAGAGACCCAGTACTTC. It translates to CATSRGDRVGRETQYF.

The rearrangement uses TRBV6-5 and TRBJ2-3; D is unresolved. V shed 8 bases and J shed 0 bases, with 15 bases lying between them. The CDR3 has 15 amino acids. Germline V gene data show CDR1 as MNHEY and CDR2 as SVGAGI. The CDR3 nucleotides are TGTGCCAGCCGCCGGTTTTCTCAAAGCACAGATACGCAGTATTTT. Its protein product is CASRRFSQSTDTQYF.

This clone was seen a few times. J is TRBJ2-2 and V is TRBV7-9; 8 bases agree with TRBD1. CDR1 and CDR2 from the germline V gene are SEHNR and FQNEAQ (reference sequence). CDR3 length: 15 amino acids. The J segment lost 1 base and the V segment lost 5 bases, leaving 3 bases of the junction unmatched. CDR3 region: CASSIGTGNTGELFF. CDR3 sequence (DNA): TGTGCCAGCAGCATAGGGACAGGGAACACCGGGGAGCTGTTTTTT.

The rearrangement links TRBV5-6 to TRBJ2-5; 12 positions agree with TRBD2. The CDR3 totals 16 residues. After removal of 3 bases from V and 2 bases from J, the junction contained 5 bases not matched to a gene. CDR1 is SGHDT, CDR2 YYEEEE, per germline. The CDR3 sequence: CASSSLAGGRQETQYF. CDR3 in DNA: TGTGCCAGCAGCTCGCTAGCGGGGGGGCGGCAAGAGACCCAGTACTTC.

The chain uses TRBV29-1 and TRBJ1-2, with 7 nucleotides matching TRBD1. Germline CDR1 reads SQVTM; CDR2 reads ANQGSEA. This CDR3 region has 13 residues. V shed 7 bases and J 0 bases; nucleotides not matched to a gene: 5. CDR3 sequence reads: CSGGTASNYGYTF. The CDR3, as DNA: TGCAGCGGAGGGACAGCCTCTAACTATGGCTACACCTTC.

The CDR3 nucleotides are TGTGCCTGGAGTGTAAGGGGCGGGAGAAGGGGCGGGGAGCTGTTTTTT. It translates to CAWSVRGGRRGGELFF. The rearrangement uses TRBV30 and TRBJ2-2; 7 bases map to TRBD2. The germline V gene encodes CDR1 GTSNPN and CDR2 SVGIG (reference sequence). There are 16 residues in the CDR3. J was trimmed by 7 bases and V by 0 bases; bases with no gene match: 11.

This chain joins TRBV7-3 and TRBJ2-6, with D tentatively TRBD2 (6 bases). CDR1 is SGHTA, CDR2 FQGTGA, per germline. The CDR3 has 15 amino acids. Trimming took 3 bases from V and 4 from J, leaving 10 bases between them. The CDR3 DNA follows: TGTGCCAGCAGCTTTGGCGGGGTCGGGGCCAACGTCCTGACTTTC. Encoded protein: CASSFGGVGANVLTF.

V usage is TRBV5-8 and J usage is TRBJ2-1; TRBD1 might be the D (6 bases). The CDR3 has 14 amino acids. Germline CDR1 SGHTS, CDR2 YDEGEE. V dropped 4 bases and J dropped 5 bases, with 13 bases sitting between them. The CDR3 DNA sequence: TGTGCCAGCAGCAACCCGGGGACACACAATGAGCAGTTCTTC. Encoded protein: CASSNPGTHNEQFF.

The gene calls are TRBV10-3 and TRBJ2-3; a weak D match, TRBD2 (6 bases). V was shortened by 2 bases and J by 7 bases, with 10 bases between the two germline ends. This CDR3 spans 13 amino acids. Germline CDR1 and CDR2: ENHRY and SYGVKD. The CDR3 reads CAISEPAGHTQYF. The CDR3 DNA reads as TGTGCCATCAGTGAGCCAGCGGGCCATACGCAGTATTTT.